A single sample gave rise to the 6 T cell receptor beta chains below, sequenced in a study of blood T cell repertoires in COVID-19. The assay was immunoSEQ multiplex PCR, and TCRdb's table has in-frame clones only and misses some. The data contain around 150,000 clones, about 88% of them seen just once; the ten biggest clones take up 10% to 13%. The sequenced sample was peripheral blood. These receptors all come from a man aged 45-65 years with active or convalescent COVID-19.

The J gene is TRBJ2-2, the V gene TRBV7-2; TRBD2 agrees at 10 bases. Looked up from germline, CDR1 is SGHTA and CDR2 is FQGNSA. The trim removed 5 bases at V and 6 bases at J, leaving 9 bases unmatched. CDR3 size: 16 residues. CDR3 DNA: TGTGCCAGCAGCCAGGGGCTAGCGGGAGTATCCGGGGAGCTGTTTTTT. Amino acids: CASSQGLAGVSGELFF.

Notes on this clone: The sample has other DNA sequences that encode this CDR3 too. The genes are TRBV13 and TRBJ2-1; D is ambiguous. The CDR3 has 14 residues. CDR1 and CDR2 (germline): PRHDT, FYEKMQ (reference sequence). V lost 1 base and J 0 bases, leaving 4 bases between the germline ends. The DNA of the CDR3 is TGTGCCAGCAGCTTAGCGGGCTCCTACAATGAGCAGTTCTTC. Its translation: CASSLAGSYNEQFF. Complete variable domain (other parts from reference TRBV13 and TRBJ2-1): AAGVIQSPRHLIKEKRETATLKCYPIPRHDTVYWYQQGPGQDPQFLISFYEKMQSDKGSIPDRFSAQQFSDYHSELNMSSLELGDSALYFCASSLAGSYNEQFFGPGTRLTVL.

The chain links TRBV11-3 to TRBJ2-1; 8 bases map to TRBD1. Germline V gene lookup returns CDR1 SGHNT and CDR2 YENEEA. The ends lost 5 bases at V and 4 bases at J; junction bases unmatched: 7. This CDR3 comprises 15 residues. The DNA for the CDR3 is TGTGCCAGCAGCGACAGGGGAACACCTTACAATGAGCAGTTCTTC. Residues: CASSDRGTPYNEQFF.

The J gene is TRBJ2-1, the V gene TRBV10-2; 9 bases match TRBD2. The CDR3 has 14 amino acids. Germline V CDR1 and CDR2: WSHSY, SAAADI. The V gene end was trimmed by 8 bases and the J gene end by 7 bases; junction bases not matched to a gene: 9. CDR3 sequence (DNA): TGCGCCAGCTCGGCGGGACTAGCTGGGAATGAGCAGTTCTTC. Its translation is CASSAGLAGNEQFF.

The chain has TRBV30 and TRBJ2-2, with a possible D match to TRBD1 (6 bases). Trimming removed 8 bases from V and 3 bases from J, with 19 bases in between. CDR3 length equals 15 residues. Germline V gives CDR1 GTSNPN, CDR2 SVGIG (reference sequence). The chain's CDR3 is CAAPPPGADTGELFF. The CDR3 DNA sequence: TGTGCCGCTCCCCCCCCAGGGGCGGACACCGGGGAGCTGTTTTTT.

A single count supports this clone. The chain recombines TRBV5-1 with TRBJ2-7; D gene ambiguous. From germline, CDR1 is SGHRS and CDR2 YFSETQ. The CDR3 totals 11 residues. The V end lost 1 base, the J end lost 3 bases, and 2 bases lay between the germline ends. CDR3 in DNA: TGCGCCAGCAGCTTGTACTACGAGCAGTACTTC. This translates into CASSLYYEQYF.